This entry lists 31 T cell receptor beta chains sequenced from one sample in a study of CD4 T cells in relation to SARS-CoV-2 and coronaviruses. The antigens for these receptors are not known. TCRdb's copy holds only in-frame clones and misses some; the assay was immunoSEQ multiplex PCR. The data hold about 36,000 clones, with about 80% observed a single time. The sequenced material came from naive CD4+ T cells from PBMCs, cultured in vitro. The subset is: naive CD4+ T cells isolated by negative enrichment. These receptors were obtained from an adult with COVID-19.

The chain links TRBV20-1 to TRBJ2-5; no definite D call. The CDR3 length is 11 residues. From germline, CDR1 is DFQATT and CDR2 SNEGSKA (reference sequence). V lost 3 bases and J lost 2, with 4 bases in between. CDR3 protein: CSARWQETQYF. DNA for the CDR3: TGCAGTGCTAGGTGGCAAGAGACCCAGTACTTC.

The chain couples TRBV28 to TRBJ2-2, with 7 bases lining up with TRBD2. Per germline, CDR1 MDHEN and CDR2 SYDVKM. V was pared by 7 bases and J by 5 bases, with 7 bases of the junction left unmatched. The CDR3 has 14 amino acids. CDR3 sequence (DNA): TGTGCCAGCAAGGCGGGAGTGATAACCGGGGAGCTGTTTTTT. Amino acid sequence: CASKAGVITGELFF.

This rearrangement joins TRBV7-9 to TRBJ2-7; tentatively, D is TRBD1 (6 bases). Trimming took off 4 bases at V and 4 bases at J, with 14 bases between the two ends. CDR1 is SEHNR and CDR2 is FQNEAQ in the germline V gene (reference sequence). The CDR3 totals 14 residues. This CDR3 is CASSSRGAPYEQYF. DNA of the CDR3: TGTGCCAGCAGCTCCAGGGGAGCCCCTTACGAGCAGTACTTC.

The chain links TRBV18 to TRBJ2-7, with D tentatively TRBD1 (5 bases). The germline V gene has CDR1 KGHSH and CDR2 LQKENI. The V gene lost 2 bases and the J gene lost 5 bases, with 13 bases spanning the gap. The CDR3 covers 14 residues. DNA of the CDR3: TGTGCCAGCTCACCATTAAGGACAACGAACGAGCAGTACTTC. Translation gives CASSPLRTTNEQYF.

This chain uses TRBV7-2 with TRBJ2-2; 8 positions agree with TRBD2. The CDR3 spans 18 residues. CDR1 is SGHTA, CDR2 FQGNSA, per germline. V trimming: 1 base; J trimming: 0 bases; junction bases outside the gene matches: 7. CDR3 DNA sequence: TGTGCCAGCAGCTTAGGTCCGAGTAGCGGGACGAACACCGGGGAGCTGTTTTTT. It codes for CASSLGPSSGTNTGELFF.

CDR3 sequence: CASSLRREYEQYF. The CDR3 region has the DNA TGCGCCAGCAGCTTGCGGAGGGAATACGAGCAGTACTTC. This chain joins TRBV5-1 and TRBJ2-7, with TRBD2 as a possible D gene (6 bases). V gave up 1 base and J gave up 4 bases, with 9 bases separating them. The CDR3 is 13 residues long. Germline loops: CDR1 SGHRS, CDR2 YFSETQ.

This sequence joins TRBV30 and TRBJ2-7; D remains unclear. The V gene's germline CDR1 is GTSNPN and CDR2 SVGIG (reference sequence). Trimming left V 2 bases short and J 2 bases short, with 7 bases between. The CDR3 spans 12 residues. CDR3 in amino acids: CAWSPRPYEQYF. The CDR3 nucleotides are TGTGCCTGGAGTCCCAGGCCCTACGAGCAGTACTTC.

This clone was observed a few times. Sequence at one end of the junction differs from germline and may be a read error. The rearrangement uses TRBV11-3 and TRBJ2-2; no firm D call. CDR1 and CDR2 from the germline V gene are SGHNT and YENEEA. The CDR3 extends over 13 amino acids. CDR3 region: CASSLGVAGELFF. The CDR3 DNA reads TGTGCCAGCAGTTTAGGAGTAGCCGGGGAGCTGTTTTTT.

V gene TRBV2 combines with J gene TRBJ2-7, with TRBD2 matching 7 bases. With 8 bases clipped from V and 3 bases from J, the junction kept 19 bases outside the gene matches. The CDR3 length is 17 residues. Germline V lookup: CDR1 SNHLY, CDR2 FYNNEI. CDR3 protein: CASFGTREGPPVYEQYF. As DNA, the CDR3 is TGTGCCAGCTTTGGGACGAGGGAGGGCCCCCCGGTCTACGAGCAGTACTTC.

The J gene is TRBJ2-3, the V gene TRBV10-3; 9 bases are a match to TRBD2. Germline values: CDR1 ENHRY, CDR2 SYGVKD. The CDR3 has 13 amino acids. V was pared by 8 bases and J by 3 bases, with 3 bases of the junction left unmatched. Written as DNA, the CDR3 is TGTGCCATCGGACTAGCGAGAACAGATACGCAGTATTTT. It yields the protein CAIGLARTDTQYF.

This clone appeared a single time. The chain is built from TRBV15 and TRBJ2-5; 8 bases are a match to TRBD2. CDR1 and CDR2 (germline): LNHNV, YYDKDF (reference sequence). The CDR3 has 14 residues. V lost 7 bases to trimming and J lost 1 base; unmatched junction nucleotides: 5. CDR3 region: CATKREGPQETQYF. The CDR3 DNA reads TGTGCCACCAAACGGGAGGGCCCCCAAGAGACCCAGTACTTC.

The CDR3 nucleotides are TGTGCCAGCAGCGCCCTAGGACAGGGTAACTATGGCTACACCTTC. This gives the protein CASSALGQGNYGYTF. The chain is built from TRBV9 and TRBJ1-2, with 8 bases fitting TRBD1. The CDR3 spans 15 residues. The V gene's germline CDR1 is SGDLS and CDR2 YYNGEE. J lost 1 base, V lost 3 bases, and 5 bases had no gene match.

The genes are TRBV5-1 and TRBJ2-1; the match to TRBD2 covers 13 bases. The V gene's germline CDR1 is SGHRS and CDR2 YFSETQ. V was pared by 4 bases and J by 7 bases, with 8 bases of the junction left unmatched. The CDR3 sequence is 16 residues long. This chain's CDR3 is CASSAPGTSGTNEQFF. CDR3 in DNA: TGCGCCAGCAGCGCACCCGGGACTAGCGGGACAAATGAGCAGTTCTTC. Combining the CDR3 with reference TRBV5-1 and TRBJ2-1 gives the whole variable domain KAGVTQTPRYLIKTRGQQVTLSCSPISGHRSVSWYQQTPGQGLQFLFEYFSETQRNKGNFPGRFSGRQFSNSRSEMNVSTLELGDSALYLCASSAPGTSGTNEQFFGPGTRLTVL.

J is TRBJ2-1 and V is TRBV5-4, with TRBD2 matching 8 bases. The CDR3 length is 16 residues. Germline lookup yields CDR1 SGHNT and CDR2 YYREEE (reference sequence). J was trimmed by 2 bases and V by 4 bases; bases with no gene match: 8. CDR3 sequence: CASSRSGTRTYNEQFF. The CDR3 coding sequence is TGTGCCAGCAGCCGCTCCGGGACTAGAACCTACAATGAGCAGTTCTTC.

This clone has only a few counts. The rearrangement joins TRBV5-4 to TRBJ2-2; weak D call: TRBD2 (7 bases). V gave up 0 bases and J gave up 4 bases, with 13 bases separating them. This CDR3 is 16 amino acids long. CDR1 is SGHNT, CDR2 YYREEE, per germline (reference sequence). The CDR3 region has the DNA TGTGCCAGCAGCTTGGTGGGCGGGGGCTTCACCGGGGAGCTGTTTTTT. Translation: CASSLVGGGFTGELFF.

The CDR3: CASSLNQRAYEQYF. CDR3 DNA: TGTGCCAGCAGCCTCAACCAGCGGGCCTACGAGCAGTACTTC. The chain links TRBV11-2 to TRBJ2-7, with a possible D match to TRBD2 (6 bases). The CDR3 contains 14 residues. Trimming took off 5 bases at V and 2 bases at J, with 13 bases between the two ends. Germline V gives CDR1 SGHAT, CDR2 FQNNGV.

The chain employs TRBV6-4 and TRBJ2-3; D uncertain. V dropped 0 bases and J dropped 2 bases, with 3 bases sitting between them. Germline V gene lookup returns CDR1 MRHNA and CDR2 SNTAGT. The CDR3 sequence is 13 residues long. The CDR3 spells CASSDSDTDTQYF. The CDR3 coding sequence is TGTGCCAGCAGTGACTCGGACACAGATACGCAGTATTTT.

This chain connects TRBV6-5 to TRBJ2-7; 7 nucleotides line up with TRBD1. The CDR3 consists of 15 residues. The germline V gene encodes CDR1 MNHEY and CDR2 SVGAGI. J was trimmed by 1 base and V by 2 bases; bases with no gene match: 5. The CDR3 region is CASSYEGAGSYEQYF. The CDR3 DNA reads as TGTGCCAGCAGTTACGAGGGGGCAGGGTCCTACGAGCAGTACTTC.

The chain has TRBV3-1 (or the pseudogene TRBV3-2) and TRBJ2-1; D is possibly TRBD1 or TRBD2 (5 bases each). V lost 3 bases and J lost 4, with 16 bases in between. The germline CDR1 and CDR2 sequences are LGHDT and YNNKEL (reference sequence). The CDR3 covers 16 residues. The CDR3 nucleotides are TGTGCCAGCAGCCAGGGGGAGCAGCCCTTGTACAATGAGCAGTTCTTC. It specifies CASSQGEQPLYNEQFF.

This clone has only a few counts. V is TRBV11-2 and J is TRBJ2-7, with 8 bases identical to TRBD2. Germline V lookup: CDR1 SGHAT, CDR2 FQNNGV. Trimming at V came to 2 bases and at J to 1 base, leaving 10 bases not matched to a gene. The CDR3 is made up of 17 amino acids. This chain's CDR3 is CASSLRSPAGVSYEQYF. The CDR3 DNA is TGTGCCAGCAGCTTACGGTCTCCAGCGGGAGTGTCCTACGAGCAGTACTTC. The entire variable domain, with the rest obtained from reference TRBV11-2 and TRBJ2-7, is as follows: EAGVAQSPRYKIIEKRQSVAFWCNPISGHATLYWYQQILGQGPKLLIQFQNNGVVDDSQLPKDRFSAERLKGVDSTLKIQPAKLEDSAVYLCASSLRSPAGVSYEQYFGPGTRLTVT.

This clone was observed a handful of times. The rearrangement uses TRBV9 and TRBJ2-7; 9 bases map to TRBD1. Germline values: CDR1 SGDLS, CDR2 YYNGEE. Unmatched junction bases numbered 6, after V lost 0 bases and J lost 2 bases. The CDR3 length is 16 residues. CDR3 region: CASSVDPGTGPYEQYF. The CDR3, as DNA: TGTGCCAGCAGCGTAGATCCCGGGACAGGGCCCTACGAGCAGTACTTC.

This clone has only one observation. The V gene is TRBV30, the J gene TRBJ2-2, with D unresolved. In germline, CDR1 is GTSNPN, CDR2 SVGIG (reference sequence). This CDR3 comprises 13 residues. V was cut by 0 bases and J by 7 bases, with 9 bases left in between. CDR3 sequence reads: CAWSVTGFGELFF. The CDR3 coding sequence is TGTGCCTGGAGTGTAACCGGTTTCGGGGAGCTGTTTTTT.

For the CDR3, the DNA is TGTGCCAGCTCACCCGCTGCAGGCGCGTGGGGGAATGAGCAGTTCTTC. Translation: CASSPAAGAWGNEQFF. V is TRBV18 and J is TRBJ2-1, with D perhaps assigned TRBD1 or TRBD2 (5 bases each). The V and J ends lost 3 bases and 7 bases respectively, with 19 bases between them. The CDR3 covers 16 residues. CDR1 KGHSH and CDR2 LQKENI come from the germline V gene.

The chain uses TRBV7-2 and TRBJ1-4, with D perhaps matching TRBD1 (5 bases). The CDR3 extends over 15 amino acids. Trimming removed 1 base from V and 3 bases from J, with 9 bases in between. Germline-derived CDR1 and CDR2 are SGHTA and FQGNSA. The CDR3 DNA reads TGTGCCAGCAGCTTAGTTCCAGGGCCTAATGAAAAACTGTTTTTT. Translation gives CASSLVPGPNEKLFF.

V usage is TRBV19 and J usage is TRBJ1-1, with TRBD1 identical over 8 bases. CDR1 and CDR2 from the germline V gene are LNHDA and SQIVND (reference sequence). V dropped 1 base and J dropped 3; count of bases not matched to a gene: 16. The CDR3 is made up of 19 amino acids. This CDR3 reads CASSIAPDRESFADTEAFF. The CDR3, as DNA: TGTGCCAGTAGTATAGCCCCGGACAGGGAAAGTTTTGCGGACACTGAAGCTTTCTTT.

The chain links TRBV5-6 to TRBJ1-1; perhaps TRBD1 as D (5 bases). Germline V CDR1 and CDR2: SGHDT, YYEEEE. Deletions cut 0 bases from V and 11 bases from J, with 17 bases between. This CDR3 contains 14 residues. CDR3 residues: CASSLAGGPRGAFF. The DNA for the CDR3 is TGTGCCAGCAGCTTGGCCGGGGGTCCCCGGGGGGCTTTCTTT.

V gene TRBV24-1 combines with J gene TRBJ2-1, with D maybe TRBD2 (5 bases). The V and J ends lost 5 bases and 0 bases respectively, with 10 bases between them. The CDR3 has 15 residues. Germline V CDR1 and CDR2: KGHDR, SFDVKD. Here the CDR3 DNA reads TGTGCCACCAGTGGGGCTGGGAGCTCCTACAATGAGCAGTTCTTC. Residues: CATSGAGSSYNEQFF.

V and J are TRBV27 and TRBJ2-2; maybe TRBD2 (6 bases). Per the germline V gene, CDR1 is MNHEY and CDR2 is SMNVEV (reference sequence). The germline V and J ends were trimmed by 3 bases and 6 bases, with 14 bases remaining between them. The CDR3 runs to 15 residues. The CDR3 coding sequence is TGTGCCAGCAGTTTCAGGCTTGGCGGGGCCGGGGAGCTGTTTTTT. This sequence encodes CASSFRLGGAGELFF.

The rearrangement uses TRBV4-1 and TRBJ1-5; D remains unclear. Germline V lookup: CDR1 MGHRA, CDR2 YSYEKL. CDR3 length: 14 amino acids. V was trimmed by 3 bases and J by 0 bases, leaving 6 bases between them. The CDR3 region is CASSQGPSNQPQHF. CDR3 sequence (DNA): TGCGCCAGCAGCCAGGGCCCTAGCAATCAGCCCCAGCATTTT.

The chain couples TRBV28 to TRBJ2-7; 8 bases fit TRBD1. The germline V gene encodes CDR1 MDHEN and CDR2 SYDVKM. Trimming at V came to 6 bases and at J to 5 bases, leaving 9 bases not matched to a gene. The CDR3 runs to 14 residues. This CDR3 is CASSRQGWVNEQYF. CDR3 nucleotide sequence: TGTGCCAGCAGCAGACAGGGGTGGGTAAACGAGCAGTACTTC.

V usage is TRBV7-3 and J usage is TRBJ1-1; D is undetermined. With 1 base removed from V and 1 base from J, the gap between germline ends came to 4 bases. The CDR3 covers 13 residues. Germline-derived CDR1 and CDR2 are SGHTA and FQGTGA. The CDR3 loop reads CASSLMGNTEAFF. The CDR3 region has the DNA TGTGCCAGCAGCTTAATGGGGAACACTGAAGCTTTCTTT.